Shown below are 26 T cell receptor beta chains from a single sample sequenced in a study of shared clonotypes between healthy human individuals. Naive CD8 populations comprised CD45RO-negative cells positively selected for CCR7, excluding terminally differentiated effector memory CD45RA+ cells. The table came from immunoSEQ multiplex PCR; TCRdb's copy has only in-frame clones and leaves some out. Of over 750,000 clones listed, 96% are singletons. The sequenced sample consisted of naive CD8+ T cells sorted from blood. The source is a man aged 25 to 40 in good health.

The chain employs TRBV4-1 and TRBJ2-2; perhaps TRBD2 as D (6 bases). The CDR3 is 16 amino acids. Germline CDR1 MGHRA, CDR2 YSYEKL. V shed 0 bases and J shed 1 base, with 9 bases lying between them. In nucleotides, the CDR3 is TGCGCCAGCAGCCAAGAGGGGAGGAGGAACACCGGGGAGCTGTTTTTT. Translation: CASSQEGRRNTGELFF.

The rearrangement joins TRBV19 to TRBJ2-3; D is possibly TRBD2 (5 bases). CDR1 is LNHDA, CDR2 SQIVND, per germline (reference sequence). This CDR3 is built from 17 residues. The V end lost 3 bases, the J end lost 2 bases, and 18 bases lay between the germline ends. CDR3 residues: CASSIEAPAANTDTQYF. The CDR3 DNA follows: TGTGCCAGTAGTATCGAGGCCCCAGCGGCAAACACAGATACGCAGTATTTT.

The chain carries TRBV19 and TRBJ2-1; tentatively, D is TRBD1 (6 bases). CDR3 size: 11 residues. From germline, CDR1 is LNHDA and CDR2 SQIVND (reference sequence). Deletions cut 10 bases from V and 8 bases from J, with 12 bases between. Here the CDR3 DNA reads TGTGCCACTGACAGGAACCATGAGCAGTTCTTC. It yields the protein CATDRNHEQFF.

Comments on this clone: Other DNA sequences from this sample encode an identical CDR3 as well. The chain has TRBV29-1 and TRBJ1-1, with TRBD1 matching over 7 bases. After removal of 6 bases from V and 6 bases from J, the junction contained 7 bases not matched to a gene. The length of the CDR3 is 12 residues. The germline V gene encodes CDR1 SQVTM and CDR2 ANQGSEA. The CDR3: CSVETGHPEAFF. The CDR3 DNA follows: TGCAGCGTAGAGACAGGGCACCCTGAAGCTTTCTTT.

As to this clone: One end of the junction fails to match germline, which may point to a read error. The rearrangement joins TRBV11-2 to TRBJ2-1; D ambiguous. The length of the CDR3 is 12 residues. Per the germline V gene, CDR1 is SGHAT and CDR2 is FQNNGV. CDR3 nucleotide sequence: TGTGCCAGCAGCCTAGAGGACAATGAGCAGTTCTTC. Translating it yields CASSLEDNEQFF.

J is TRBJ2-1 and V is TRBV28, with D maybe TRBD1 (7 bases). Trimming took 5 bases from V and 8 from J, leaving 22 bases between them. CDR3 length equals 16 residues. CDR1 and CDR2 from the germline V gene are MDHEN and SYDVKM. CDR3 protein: CASSLPPEGASDEQFF. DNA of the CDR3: TGTGCCAGCAGTCTACCCCCGGAGGGGGCATCGGATGAGCAGTTCTTC. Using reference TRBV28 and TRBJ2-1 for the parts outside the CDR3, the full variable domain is DVKVTQSSRYLVKRTGEKVFLECVQDMDHENMFWYRQDPGLGLRLIYFSYDVKMKEKGDIPEGYSVSREKKERFSLILESASTNQTSMYLCASSLPPEGASDEQFFGPGTRLTVL.

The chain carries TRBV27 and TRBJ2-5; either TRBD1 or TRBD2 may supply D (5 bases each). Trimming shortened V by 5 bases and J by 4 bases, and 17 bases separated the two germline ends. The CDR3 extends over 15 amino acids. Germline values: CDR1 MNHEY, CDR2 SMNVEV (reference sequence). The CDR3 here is CASSRDPDGIETQYF. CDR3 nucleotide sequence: TGTGCCAGCAGTAGGGACCCCGACGGGATAGAGACCCAGTACTTC.

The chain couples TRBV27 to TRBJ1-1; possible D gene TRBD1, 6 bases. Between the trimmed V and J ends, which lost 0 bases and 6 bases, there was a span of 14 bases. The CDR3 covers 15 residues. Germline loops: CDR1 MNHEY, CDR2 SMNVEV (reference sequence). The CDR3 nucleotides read TGTGCCAGCAGTTTATCTGGGGGGCGCATCTCTGAAGCTTTCTTT. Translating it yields CASSLSGGRISEAFF.

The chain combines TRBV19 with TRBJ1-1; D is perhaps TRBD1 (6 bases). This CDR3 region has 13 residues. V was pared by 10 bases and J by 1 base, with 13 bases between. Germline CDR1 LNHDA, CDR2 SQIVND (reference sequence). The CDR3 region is CATRKQGNTEAFF. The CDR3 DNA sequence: TGTGCCACTCGGAAACAGGGGAACACTGAAGCTTTCTTT.

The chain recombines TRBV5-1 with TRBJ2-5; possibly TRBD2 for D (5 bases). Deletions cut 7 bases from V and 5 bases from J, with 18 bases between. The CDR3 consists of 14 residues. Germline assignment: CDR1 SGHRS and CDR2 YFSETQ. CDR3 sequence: CASAQEYSAETQYF. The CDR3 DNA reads TGCGCCAGCGCCCAGGAATATAGCGCGGAGACCCAGTACTTC.

In DNA, the CDR3 is TGTGCCAGCAGCTTAGAGGGAATGAAAAAACTGTTTTTT. Translation: CASSLEGMKKLFF. The chain links TRBV7-9 to TRBJ1-4; D not certain. Per germline, CDR1 SEHNR and CDR2 FQNEAQ (reference sequence). Deletions cut 1 base from V and 9 bases from J, with 9 bases between. The CDR3 runs to 13 residues.

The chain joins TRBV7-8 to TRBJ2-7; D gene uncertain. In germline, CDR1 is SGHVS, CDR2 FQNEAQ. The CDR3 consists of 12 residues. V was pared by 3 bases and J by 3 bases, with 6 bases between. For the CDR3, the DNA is TGTGCCAGCAGCTTTGAAGTCTACGAGCAGTACTTC. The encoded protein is CASSFEVYEQYF.

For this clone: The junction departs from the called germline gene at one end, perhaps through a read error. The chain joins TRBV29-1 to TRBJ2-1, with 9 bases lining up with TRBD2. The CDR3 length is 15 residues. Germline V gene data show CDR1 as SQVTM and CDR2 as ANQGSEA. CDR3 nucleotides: TGCAGCGTCGAAGCGACTAGCGGAATTTACAATGAGCAGTTCTTC. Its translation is CSVEATSGIYNEQFF.

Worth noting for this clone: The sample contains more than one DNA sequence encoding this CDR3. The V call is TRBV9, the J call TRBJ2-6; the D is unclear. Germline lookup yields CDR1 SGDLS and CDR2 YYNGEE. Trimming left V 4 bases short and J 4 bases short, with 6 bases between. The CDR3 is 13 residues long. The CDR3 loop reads CASSTAGANVLTF. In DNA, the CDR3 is TGTGCCAGCAGCACTGCCGGGGCCAACGTCCTGACTTTC.

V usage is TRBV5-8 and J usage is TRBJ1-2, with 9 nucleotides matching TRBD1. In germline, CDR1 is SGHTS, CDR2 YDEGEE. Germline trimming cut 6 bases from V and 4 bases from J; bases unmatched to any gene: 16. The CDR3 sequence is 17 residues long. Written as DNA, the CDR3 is TGTGCCAGCACCTCTCTCACCGGGACAGGGTCTGGCTATGGCTACACCTTC. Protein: CASTSLTGTGSGYGYTF.

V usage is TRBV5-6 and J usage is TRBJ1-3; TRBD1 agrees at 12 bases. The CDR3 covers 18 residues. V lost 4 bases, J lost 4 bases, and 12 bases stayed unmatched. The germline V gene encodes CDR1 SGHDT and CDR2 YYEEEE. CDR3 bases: TGTGCCAGCAGCGGAACCGGGACAGGGGGCGTTTTCGGAAACACCATATATTTT. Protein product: CASSGTGTGGVFGNTIYF.

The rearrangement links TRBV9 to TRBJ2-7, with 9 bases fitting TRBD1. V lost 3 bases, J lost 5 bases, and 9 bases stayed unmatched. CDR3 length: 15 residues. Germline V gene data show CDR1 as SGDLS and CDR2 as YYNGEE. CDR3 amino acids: CASSAWGQGVDEQYF. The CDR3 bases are TGTGCCAGCAGCGCTTGGGGACAGGGTGTGGACGAGCAGTACTTC.

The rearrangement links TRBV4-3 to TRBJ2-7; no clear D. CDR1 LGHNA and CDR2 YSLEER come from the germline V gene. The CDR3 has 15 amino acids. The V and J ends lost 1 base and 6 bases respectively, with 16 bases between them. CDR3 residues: CASSQALSDPIEQYF. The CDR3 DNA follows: TGCGCCAGCAGCCAAGCCTTGTCGGATCCCATCGAGCAGTACTTC.

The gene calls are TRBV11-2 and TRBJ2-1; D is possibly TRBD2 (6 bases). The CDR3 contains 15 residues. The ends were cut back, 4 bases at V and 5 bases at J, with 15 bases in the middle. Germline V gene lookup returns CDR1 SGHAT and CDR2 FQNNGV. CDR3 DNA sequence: TGTGCCAGCAGCTCGCTCCTTAGCGGAAACAATGAGCAGTTCTTC. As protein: CASSSLLSGNNEQFF.

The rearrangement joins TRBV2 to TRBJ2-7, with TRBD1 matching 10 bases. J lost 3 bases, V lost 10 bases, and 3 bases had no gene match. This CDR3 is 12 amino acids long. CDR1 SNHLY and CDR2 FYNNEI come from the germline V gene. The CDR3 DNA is TGTGCCATTAGGACAGGGGGCTACGAGCAGTACTTC. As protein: CAIRTGGYEQYF.

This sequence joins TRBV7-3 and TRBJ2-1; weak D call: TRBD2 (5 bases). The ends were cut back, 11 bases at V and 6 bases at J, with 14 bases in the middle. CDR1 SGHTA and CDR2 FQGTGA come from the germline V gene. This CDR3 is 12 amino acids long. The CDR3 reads CAPLGTSNEQFF. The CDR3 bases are TGTGCCCCCCTTGGCACTAGCAATGAGCAGTTCTTC.

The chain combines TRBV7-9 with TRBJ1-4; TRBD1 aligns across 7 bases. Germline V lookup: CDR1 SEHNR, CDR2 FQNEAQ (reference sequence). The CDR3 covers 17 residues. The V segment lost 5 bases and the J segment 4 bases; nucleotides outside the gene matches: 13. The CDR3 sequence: CASSPPRGGNDNEKLFF. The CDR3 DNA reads TGTGCCAGCAGCCCCCCCCGAGGGGGCAATGATAATGAAAAACTGTTTTTT.

CDR3: CASSYRVDEQYF. DNA of the CDR3: TGTGCCAGCAGTTACAGGGTCGACGAGCAGTACTTC. The chain carries TRBV7-9 and TRBJ2-7; D perhaps matches TRBD1 (6 bases). The V gene's germline CDR1 is SEHNR and CDR2 FQNEAQ (reference sequence). The CDR3 loop spans 12 amino acids. V was clipped by 6 bases and J by 5 bases, with 11 bases between them.

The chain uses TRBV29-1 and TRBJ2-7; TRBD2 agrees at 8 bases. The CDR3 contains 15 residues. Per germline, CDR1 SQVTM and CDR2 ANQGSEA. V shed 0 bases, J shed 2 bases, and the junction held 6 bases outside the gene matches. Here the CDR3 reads CSVEDQRAGAYEQYF. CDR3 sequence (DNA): TGCAGCGTTGAAGATCAAAGAGCGGGAGCCTACGAGCAGTACTTC.

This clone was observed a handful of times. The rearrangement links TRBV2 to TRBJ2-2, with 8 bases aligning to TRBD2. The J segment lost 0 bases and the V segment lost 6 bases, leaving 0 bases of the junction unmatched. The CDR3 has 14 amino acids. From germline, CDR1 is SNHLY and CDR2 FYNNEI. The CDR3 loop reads CASSGRANTGELFF. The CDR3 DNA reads TGTGCCAGCAGCGGGAGGGCGAACACCGGGGAGCTGTTTTTT. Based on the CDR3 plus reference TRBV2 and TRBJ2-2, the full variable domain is EPEVTQTPSHQVTQMGQEVILRCVPISNHLYFYWYRQILGQKVEFLVSFYNNEISEKSEIFDDQFSVERPDGSNFTLKIRSTKLEDSAMYFCASSGRANTGELFFGEGSRLTVL.

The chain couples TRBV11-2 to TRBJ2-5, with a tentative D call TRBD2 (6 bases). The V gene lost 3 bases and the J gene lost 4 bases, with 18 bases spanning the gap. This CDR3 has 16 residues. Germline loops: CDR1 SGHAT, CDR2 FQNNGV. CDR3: CASSLTGGSWVETQYF. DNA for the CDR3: TGTGCCAGCAGCTTGACCGGGGGTAGTTGGGTAGAGACCCAGTACTTC.